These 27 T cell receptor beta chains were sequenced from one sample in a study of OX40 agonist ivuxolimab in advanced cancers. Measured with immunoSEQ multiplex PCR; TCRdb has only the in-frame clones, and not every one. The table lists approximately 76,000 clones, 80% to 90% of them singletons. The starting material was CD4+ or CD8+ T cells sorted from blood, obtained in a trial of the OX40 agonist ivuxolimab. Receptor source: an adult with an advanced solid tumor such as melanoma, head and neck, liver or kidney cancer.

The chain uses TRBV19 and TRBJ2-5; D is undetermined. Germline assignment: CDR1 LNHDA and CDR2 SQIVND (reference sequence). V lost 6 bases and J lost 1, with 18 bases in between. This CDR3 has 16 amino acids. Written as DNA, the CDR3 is TGTGCCAGTAGCAACCGCCCCAGACCCCTCCAAGAGACCCAGTACTTC. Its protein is CASSNRPRPLQETQYF.

The CDR3 DNA reads TGCGCCAGCAGCCAAGATCGGGGGCCTTATGGCTACACCTTC. This sequence encodes CASSQDRGPYGYTF. The chain employs TRBV4-3 and TRBJ1-2; D is possibly TRBD1 (6 bases). Trimming took off 0 bases at V and 5 bases at J, with 10 bases between the two ends. Germline assignment: CDR1 LGHNA and CDR2 YSLEER. This CDR3 has 14 residues.

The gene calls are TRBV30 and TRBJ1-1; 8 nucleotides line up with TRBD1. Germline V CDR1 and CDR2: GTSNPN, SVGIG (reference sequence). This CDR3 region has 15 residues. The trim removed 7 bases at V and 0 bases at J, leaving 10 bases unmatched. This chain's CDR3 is CAFQGATGVNTEAFF. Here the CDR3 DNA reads TGTGCCTTCCAGGGGGCGACAGGCGTGAACACTGAAGCTTTCTTT.

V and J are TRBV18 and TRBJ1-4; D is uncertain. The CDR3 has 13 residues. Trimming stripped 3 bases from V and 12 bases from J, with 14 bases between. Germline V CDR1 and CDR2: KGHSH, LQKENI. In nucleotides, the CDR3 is TGTGCCAGCTCACCGGACGGGTTAAGAGAACTGTTTTTT. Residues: CASSPDGLRELFF.

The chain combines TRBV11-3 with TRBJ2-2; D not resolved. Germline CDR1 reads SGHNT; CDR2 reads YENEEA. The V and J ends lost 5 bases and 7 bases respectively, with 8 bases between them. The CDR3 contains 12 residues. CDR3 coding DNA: TGTGCCAGCAGCCAAGCCTTCGGGGAGCTGTTTTTT. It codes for CASSQAFGELFF. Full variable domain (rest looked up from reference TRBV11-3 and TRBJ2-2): EAGVVQSPRYKIIEKKQPVAFWCNPISGHNTLYWYLQNLGQGPELLIRYENEEAVDDSQLPKDRFSAERLKGVDSTLKIQPAELGDSAVYLCASSQAFGELFFGEGSRLTVL.

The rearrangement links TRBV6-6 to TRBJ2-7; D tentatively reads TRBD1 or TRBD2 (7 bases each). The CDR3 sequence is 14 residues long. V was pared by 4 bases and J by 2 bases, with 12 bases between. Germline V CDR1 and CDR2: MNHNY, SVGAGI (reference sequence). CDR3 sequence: CASSSAGGAYEQYF. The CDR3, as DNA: TGTGCCAGCAGTTCGGCAGGGGGGGCCTACGAGCAGTACTTC.

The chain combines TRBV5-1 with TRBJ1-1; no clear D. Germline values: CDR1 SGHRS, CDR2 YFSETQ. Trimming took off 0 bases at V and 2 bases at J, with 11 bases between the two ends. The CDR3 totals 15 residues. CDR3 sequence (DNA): TGCGCCAGCAGCTTGGCGGCCAGTTTCAACACTGAAGCTTTCTTT. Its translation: CASSLAASFNTEAFF.

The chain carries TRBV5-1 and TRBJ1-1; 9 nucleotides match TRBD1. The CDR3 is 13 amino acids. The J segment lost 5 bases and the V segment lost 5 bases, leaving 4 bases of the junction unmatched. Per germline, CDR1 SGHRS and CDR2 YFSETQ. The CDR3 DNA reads TGCGCCAGCAGTAGACAGGGGGAAACTGAAGCTTTCTTT. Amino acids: CASSRQGETEAFF.

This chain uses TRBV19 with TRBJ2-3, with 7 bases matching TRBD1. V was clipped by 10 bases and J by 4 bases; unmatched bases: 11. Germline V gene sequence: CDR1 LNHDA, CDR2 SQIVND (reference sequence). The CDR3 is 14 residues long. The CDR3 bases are TGTGCCACTCGGGACCCAGGGGGTGCAGATACGCAGTATTTT. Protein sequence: CATRDPGGADTQYF.

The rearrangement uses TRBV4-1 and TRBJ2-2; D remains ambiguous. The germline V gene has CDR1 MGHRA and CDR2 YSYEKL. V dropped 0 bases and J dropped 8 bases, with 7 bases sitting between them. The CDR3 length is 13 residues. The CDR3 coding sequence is TGCGCCAGCAGCCAAGAGAAGAGAGGGGAGCTGTTTTTT. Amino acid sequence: CASSQEKRGELFF.

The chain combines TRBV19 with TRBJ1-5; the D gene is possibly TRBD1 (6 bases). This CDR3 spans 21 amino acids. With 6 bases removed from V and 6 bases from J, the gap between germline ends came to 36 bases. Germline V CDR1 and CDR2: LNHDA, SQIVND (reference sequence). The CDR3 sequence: CASSLLLGTNPRGSLIQPQHF. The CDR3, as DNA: TGTGCCAGTAGCCTTCTCTTGGGCACTAACCCGAGGGGGTCATTGATTCAGCCCCAGCATTTT.

The CDR3 here is CSVGGQGEPYGYTF. For the CDR3, the DNA is TGCAGCGTTGGGGGACAGGGGGAACCCTATGGCTACACCTTC. The rearrangement joins TRBV29-1 to TRBJ1-2, with 11 nucleotides matching TRBD1. Germline V gene data show CDR1 as SQVTM and CDR2 as ANQGSEA. CDR3 length: 14 amino acids. Trimming removed 4 bases from V and 4 bases from J; junction bases left unmatched: 5. Looking up the rest from reference TRBV29-1 and TRBJ1-2 gives the full variable domain: SAVISQKPSRDICQRGTSLTIQCQVDSQVTMMFWYRQQPGQSLTLIATANQGSEATYESGFVIDKFPISRPNLTFSTLTVSNMSPEDSSIYLCSVGGQGEPYGYTFGSGTRLTVV.

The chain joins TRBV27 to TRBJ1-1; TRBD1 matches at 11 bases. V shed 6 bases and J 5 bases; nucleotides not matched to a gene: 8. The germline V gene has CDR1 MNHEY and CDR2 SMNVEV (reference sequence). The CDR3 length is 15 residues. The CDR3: CASSPDRGHGTEAFF. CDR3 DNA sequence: TGTGCCAGCAGCCCGGACAGGGGGCATGGGACTGAAGCTTTCTTT.

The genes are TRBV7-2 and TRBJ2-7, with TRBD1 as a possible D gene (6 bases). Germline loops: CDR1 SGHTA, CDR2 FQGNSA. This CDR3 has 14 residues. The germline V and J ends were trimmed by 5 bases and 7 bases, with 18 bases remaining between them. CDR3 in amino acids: CASSQAGKGEEQYF. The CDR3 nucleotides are TGTGCCAGCAGCCAAGCCGGAAAGGGGGAAGAGCAGTACTTC.

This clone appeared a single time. This CDR3 reads CASSFLGAAAKLFF. CDR3 bases: TGTGCCAGTAGTTTCCTGGGGGCGGCGGCGAAACTGTTTTTT. The chain has TRBV19 and TRBJ1-4; TRBD1 is a possible D gene (6 bases). Deletions cut 5 bases from V and 11 bases from J, with 18 bases between. Germline loops: CDR1 LNHDA, CDR2 SQIVND (reference sequence). CDR3 length: 14 amino acids.

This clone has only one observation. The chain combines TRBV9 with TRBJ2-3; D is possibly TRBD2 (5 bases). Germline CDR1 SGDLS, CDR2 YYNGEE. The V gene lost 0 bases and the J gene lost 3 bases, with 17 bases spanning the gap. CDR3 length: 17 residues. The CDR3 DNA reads TGTGCCAGCAGCGTAGATATCAAAACGGGGAAGACAGATACGCAGTATTTT. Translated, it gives CASSVDIKTGKTDTQYF.

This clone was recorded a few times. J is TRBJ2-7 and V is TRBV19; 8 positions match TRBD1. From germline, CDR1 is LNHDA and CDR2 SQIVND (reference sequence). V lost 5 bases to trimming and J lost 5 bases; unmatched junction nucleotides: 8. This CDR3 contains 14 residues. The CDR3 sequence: CASSSRDRRNEQYF. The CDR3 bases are TGTGCCAGTAGTTCCCGGGACAGGCGAAACGAGCAGTACTTC.

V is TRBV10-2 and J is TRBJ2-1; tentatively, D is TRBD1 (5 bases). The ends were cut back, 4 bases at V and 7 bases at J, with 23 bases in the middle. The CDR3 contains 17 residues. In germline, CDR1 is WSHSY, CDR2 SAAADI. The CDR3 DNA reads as TGCGCCAGCAGTGGTCATGCAGGGTCCCATACCGGGAATGAGCAGTTCTTC. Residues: CASSGHAGSHTGNEQFF.

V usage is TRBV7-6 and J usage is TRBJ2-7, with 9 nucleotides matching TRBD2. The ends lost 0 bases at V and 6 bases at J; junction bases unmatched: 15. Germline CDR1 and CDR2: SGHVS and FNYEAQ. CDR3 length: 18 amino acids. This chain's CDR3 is CASSLASASGARGGEQYF. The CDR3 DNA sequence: TGTGCCAGCAGCTTAGCGTCCGCTAGCGGGGCCCGGGGGGGCGAGCAGTACTTC.

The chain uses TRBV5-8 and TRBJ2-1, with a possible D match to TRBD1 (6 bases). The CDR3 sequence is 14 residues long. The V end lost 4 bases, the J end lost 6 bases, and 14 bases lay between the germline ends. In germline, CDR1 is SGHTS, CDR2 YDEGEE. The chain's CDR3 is CASSGQGSRNEQFF. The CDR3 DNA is TGTGCCAGCAGCGGGCAGGGGAGCCGCAATGAGCAGTTCTTC.

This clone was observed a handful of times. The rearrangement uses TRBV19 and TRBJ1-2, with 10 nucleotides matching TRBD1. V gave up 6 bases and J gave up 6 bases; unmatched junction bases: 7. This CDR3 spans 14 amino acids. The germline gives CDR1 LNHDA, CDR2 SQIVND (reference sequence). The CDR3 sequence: CASRTGQGIDGYTF. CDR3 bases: TGTGCCAGTAGGACGGGACAGGGGATCGATGGCTACACCTTC.

In nucleotides, the CDR3 is TGTGCCAGCAGTTATAGGAATGAGCAGTTCTTC. Its protein is CASSYRNEQFF. The chain recombines TRBV6-5 with TRBJ2-1; D ambiguous. CDR3 length equals 11 residues. Germline CDR1 and CDR2: MNHEY and SVGAGI. With 3 bases removed from V and 7 bases from J, the gap between germline ends came to 4 bases.

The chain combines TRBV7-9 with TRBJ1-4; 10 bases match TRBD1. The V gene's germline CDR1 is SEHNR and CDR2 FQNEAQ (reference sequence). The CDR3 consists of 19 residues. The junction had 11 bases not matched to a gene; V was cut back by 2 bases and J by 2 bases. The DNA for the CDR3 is TGTGCCAGCAGCTTACCCTCATGGGACAGGGGTTCCACTAATGAAAAACTGTTTTTT. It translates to CASSLPSWDRGSTNEKLFF.

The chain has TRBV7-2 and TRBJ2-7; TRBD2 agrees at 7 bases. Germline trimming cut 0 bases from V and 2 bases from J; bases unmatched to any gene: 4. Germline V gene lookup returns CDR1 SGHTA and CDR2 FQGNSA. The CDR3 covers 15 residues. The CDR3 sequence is CASSLAAGVAYEQYF. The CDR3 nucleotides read TGTGCCAGCAGCTTAGCGGCGGGAGTGGCCTACGAGCAGTACTTC.

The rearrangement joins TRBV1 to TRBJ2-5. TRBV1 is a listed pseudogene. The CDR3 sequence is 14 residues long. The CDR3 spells CTSGQDTEGETQYF. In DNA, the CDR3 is TGCACCAGCGGCCAAGATACCGAGGGGGAGACCCAGTACTTC.

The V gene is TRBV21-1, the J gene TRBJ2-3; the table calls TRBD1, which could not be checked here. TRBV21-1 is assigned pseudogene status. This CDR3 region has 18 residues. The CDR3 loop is CASSEQTFPGVTGDTQYF. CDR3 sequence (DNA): TGTGCCAGCAGCGAGCAAACTTTTCCAGGGGTTACGGGAGATACGCAGTATTTT.

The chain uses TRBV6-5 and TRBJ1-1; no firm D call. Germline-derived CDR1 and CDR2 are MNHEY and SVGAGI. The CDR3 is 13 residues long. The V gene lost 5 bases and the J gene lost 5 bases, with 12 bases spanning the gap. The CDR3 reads CASSLEGRTEAFF. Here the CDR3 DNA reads TGTGCCAGCAGTCTGGAGGGCCGAACTGAAGCTTTCTTT.